A single sample is the source of the 29 T cell receptor beta chains below, sequenced in a study of regulatory T cells in long-lasting Graves disease. Time point indicated: newly diagnosed GD, antithyroid drugs for less than 3 months. The TCR library was made from RNA that had been extracted from PBMCs in TRIzol. Sequencing libraries for TCR beta were prepared with iRepertoire HTBI primers and Arm-PCR of CDR3 regions. TCRdb re-derived calls from the multiplex PCR reads in MiXCR, one entry per CDR3 protein. The table lists 550,000 or so distinct CDR3 sequences, 12% of them singletons. The sample was also reused in another study, on T cells in Graves' hyperthyroidism and ophthalmopathy.

Here the sequenced sample was peripheral blood mononuclear cells (PBMCs), taken at new diagnosis, from a patient treated with antithyroid drugs. The origin of the receptors is a woman in her 30s with Graves disease.

This clonotype was counted only a few times. The chain joins TRBV18 to TRBJ2-1, with 8 nucleotides matching TRBD1. CDR3 length: 16 residues. Germline lookup yields CDR1 KGHSH and CDR2 LQKENI. V trimming: 5 bases; J trimming: 0 bases; junction bases outside the gene matches: 6. DNA of the CDR3: TGTGCCAGCTCAACGACAGGGGCCGACTCCTACAATGAGCAGTTCTTC. It codes for CASSTTGADSYNEQFF.

Many counts were recorded for this clonotype. This chain uses TRBV11-2 with TRBJ2-7; TRBD1 matches at 7 bases. This CDR3 has 17 amino acids. Germline-derived CDR1 and CDR2 are SGHAT and FQNNGV. The ends lost 5 bases at V and 3 bases at J; junction bases unmatched: 16. The CDR3 here is CASSPLTGTSYYYEQYF. The CDR3 region has the DNA TGTGCCAGCAGCCCCTTGACAGGGACCAGTTACTACTACGAGCAGTACTTC.

Notes on this clonotype: A read error may explain this, as a much larger clone is one base away. The chain employs TRBV3-1 and TRBJ2-1; TRBD1 matches at 7 bases. The CDR3 totals 13 residues. Unmatched junction bases numbered 7, after V lost 4 bases and J lost 10 bases. The germline CDR1 and CDR2 sequences are LGHDT and YNNKEL (reference sequence). CDR3: CASSLQGVHEQFF. As DNA, the CDR3 is TGTGCCAGCAGCCTCCAGGGGGTCCACGAGCAGTTCTTC.

This clonotype came up many times. The gene calls are TRBV11-2 and TRBJ1-1; 11 positions match TRBD1. Looked up from germline, CDR1 is SGHAT and CDR2 is FQNNGV. V shed 6 bases and J 4 bases; nucleotides not matched to a gene: 4. The CDR3 runs to 14 residues. CDR3: CASRAGQGVTEAFF. In DNA form, the CDR3 reads TGTGCCAGCAGAGCGGGACAGGGGGTCACTGAAGCTTTCTTT.

This clonotype appeared a few times. This chain joins TRBV6-1 and TRBJ1-5, with a tentative D call TRBD1 (5 bases). Germline CDR1 is MNHNS and CDR2 is SASEGT. This CDR3 region has 15 residues. V was clipped by 5 bases and J by 5 bases, with 16 bases between them. As DNA, the CDR3 is TGTGCCAGCAGTCGTAGGGGAAATCCCGATCAGCCCCAGCATTTT. Translating gives CASSRRGNPDQPQHF.

In its sample, this clonotype was seen many times. This chain joins TRBV6-1 and TRBJ2-1; D is unresolved. This CDR3 contains 16 residues. Germline V gene sequence: CDR1 MNHNS, CDR2 SASEGT. V lost 7 bases, J lost 3 bases, and 19 bases lay in between. The CDR3 nucleotides read TGTGCCAGCATGTATTCGGGCTACTTGAACTACAATGAGCAGTTCTTC. This encodes CASMYSGYLNYNEQFF.

Only a few counts were recorded for this clonotype. The chain couples TRBV12-3 or TRBV12-4 to TRBJ2-5; TRBD2 is a possible D gene (5 bases). Trimming removed 6 bases from V and 3 bases from J, with 17 bases in between. This CDR3 region has 15 residues. The CDR3 loop is CASSLTVGREETQYF. The CDR3 DNA follows: TGTGCCAGCAGCCTCACAGTTGGGCGGGAAGAGACCCAGTACTTC.

This clonotype came up many times. The chain joins TRBV2 to TRBJ1-5; a weak D match, TRBD1 (5 bases). Between the trimmed V and J ends, which lost 3 bases and 5 bases, there was a span of 11 bases. The germline V gene has CDR1 SNHLY and CDR2 FYNNEI. The CDR3 has 14 residues. CDR3 DNA sequence: TGTGCCAGCAGTGAGGATAAGGGGCATCAGCCCCAGCATTTT. This sequence encodes CASSEDKGHQPQHF.

The chain's CDR3 is CASSPLNSPLHF. For the CDR3, the DNA is TGTGCCAGCAGCCCGCTTAATTCACCCCTCCACTTT. The rearrangement joins TRBV7-9 to TRBJ1-6, with no clear D. The CDR3 has 12 amino acids. The germline V gene has CDR1 SEHNR and CDR2 FQNEAQ (reference sequence). Trimming took off 5 bases at V and 6 bases at J, with 5 bases between the two ends.

V is TRBV3-1 and J is TRBJ2-7; 10 bases are a match to TRBD2. The germline V gene encodes CDR1 LGHDT and CDR2 YNNKEL (reference sequence). CDR3 size: 15 residues. Losses at the gene ends were 4 bases for V and 4 bases for J; bases not matched to a gene: 7. CDR3: CASSPELAGRYEQYF. The CDR3 DNA reads TGTGCCAGCAGCCCTGAACTAGCGGGGCGATACGAGCAGTACTTC.

This clonotype showed up many times. This chain uses TRBV20-1 with TRBJ2-1; D tentatively reads TRBD1 or TRBD2 (5 bases each). The CDR3 has 15 residues. The germline V gene has CDR1 DFQATT and CDR2 SNEGSKA (reference sequence). V lost 3 bases and J lost 6, with 18 bases in between. The CDR3 region is CSASSLEGRGNEQFF. CDR3 sequence (DNA): TGCAGTGCTAGTTCCCTAGAGGGGCGTGGCAATGAGCAGTTCTTC.

This clonotype was seen repeatedly, ten times or more. The junction does not match germline at one end; this may be a read error. The rearrangement joins TRBV9 to TRBJ2-5, with 9 bases aligning to TRBD2. Per the germline V gene, CDR1 is SGDLS and CDR2 is YYNGEE. This CDR3 is built from 16 residues. DNA of the CDR3: TGTGCCAGCAGCCCCGGCGCTAGCGGGGTCCAAGAGACCCGGTACTTC. Protein product: CASSPGASGVQETRYF.

This clonotype appeared a few times. The rearrangement joins TRBV28 to TRBJ2-5; 7 bases are a match to TRBD1. V was pared by 7 bases and J by 2 bases, with 4 bases of the junction left unmatched. This CDR3 has 13 residues. Germline lookup yields CDR1 MDHEN and CDR2 SYDVKM. The CDR3 sequence is CASNPGQQETQYF. The CDR3, as DNA: TGTGCCAGCAACCCGGGACAGCAAGAGACCCAGTACTTC.

This chain connects TRBV19 to TRBJ2-1; 7 bases are a match to TRBD2. Trimming took 7 bases from V and 0 from J; bases not matched to a gene: 3. Germline V gives CDR1 LNHDA, CDR2 SQIVND (reference sequence). The CDR3 totals 14 residues. CDR3 protein: CASTAGVSYNEQFF. The CDR3 nucleotides read TGTGCCAGTACGGCGGGAGTCTCCTACAATGAGCAGTTCTTC.

This clonotype showed up just once. V gene TRBV7-9 combines with J gene TRBJ2-1; D gene unclear. Trimming removed 5 bases at V and 0 bases at J, with 8 bases between. The CDR3 sequence is 14 residues long. Germline lookup yields CDR1 SEHNR and CDR2 FQNEAQ (reference sequence). In DNA, the CDR3 is TGTGCCAGCAGCAGGCCGAGCTCCTACAATGAGCAGTTCTTC. Amino acids: CASSRPSSYNEQFF.

This clonotype was observed at least ten times. The chain carries TRBV6-2 or TRBV6-3 and TRBJ2-5, with D hard to call. Per germline, CDR1 MNHEY and CDR2 SVGEGT. The CDR3 extends over 12 amino acids. Trimming pared 11 bases from V and 5 bases from J, leaving 15 bases between. The CDR3 DNA reads as TGTGCCGCCTCTAGGATTTCGGAGACCCAGTACTTC. Protein product: CAASRISETQYF.

This clonotype was recorded many times. The V gene is TRBV2, the J gene TRBJ2-4; a weak D match, TRBD2 (6 bases). CDR1 is SNHLY and CDR2 is FYNNEI in the germline V gene. The CDR3 runs 13 residues. The ends were cut back, 7 bases at V and 2 bases at J, with 9 bases in the middle. CDR3 bases: TGTGCCAGCACGGACTACTCCAAAAACATTCAGTACTTC. Its protein is CASTDYSKNIQYF. Drawing the rest from reference TRBV2 and TRBJ2-4, the complete variable domain is EPEVTQTPSHQVTQMGQEVILRCVPISNHLYFYWYRQILGQKVEFLVSFYNNEISEKSEIFDDQFSVERPDGSNFTLKIRSTKLEDSAMYFCASTDYSKNIQYFGAGTRLSVL.

CDR3 protein: CASSPDLLAGQETQYF. In DNA form, the CDR3 reads TGTGCCAGCTCACCAGATCTCCTAGCGGGCCAAGAGACCCAGTACTTC. The chain recombines TRBV18 with TRBJ2-5; 8 positions agree with TRBD2. This CDR3 has 16 amino acids. The germline gives CDR1 KGHSH, CDR2 LQKENI. Losses at the gene ends were 2 bases for V and 1 base for J; bases not matched to a gene: 6. Drawing the rest from reference TRBV18 and TRBJ2-5, the complete variable domain is NAGVMQNPRHLVRRRGQEARLRCSPMKGHSHVYWYRQLPEEGLKFMVYLQKENIIDESGMPKERFSAEFPKEGPSILRIQQVVRGDSAAYFCASSPDLLAGQETQYFGPGTRLLVL.

The chain links TRBV9 to TRBJ1-6; the D is unclear. Germline V gene sequence: CDR1 SGDLS, CDR2 YYNGEE. The CDR3 is 15 residues long. V lost 2 bases to trimming and J lost 5 bases, with 11 bases between them. The CDR3 nucleotides are TGTGCCAGCAGCGTCAAAGGGCTCGATAATTCACCCCTCCACTTT. It is translated as CASSVKGLDNSPLHF.

The table lists this clonotype with many counts. This sequence joins TRBV7-9 and TRBJ2-7, with 7 positions matching TRBD2. This CDR3 has 15 amino acids. Germline CDR1 SEHNR, CDR2 FQNEAQ (reference sequence). Losses at the gene ends were 1 base for V and 6 bases for J; bases not matched to a gene: 9. The CDR3 sequence is CASSLGTGGPPEQYF. CDR3 coding DNA: TGTGCCAGCAGCTTAGGTACGGGAGGCCCTCCCGAGCAGTACTTC.

In its sample, this clonotype was seen many times. The genes are TRBV11-2 and TRBJ2-7; 11 bases agree with TRBD2. The CDR3 consists of 18 residues. The V gene end was trimmed by 3 bases and the J gene end by 0 bases; junction bases not matched to a gene: 10. Per germline, CDR1 SGHAT and CDR2 FQNNGV. The CDR3 region is CASSFTLAGGPISYEQYF. Here the CDR3 DNA reads TGTGCCAGCAGCTTCACCCTAGCGGGAGGCCCTATCTCCTACGAGCAGTACTTC.

The CDR3 DNA follows: TGTGCCAGCAGGAACAGGGTTGAAGGTGAAGCTTTCTTT. It is translated as CASRNRVEGEAFF. The V gene is TRBV2, the J gene TRBJ1-1, with D perhaps TRBD1 (6 bases). The V end was cut by 6 bases, the J end by 7 bases, with 15 bases between. The CDR3 totals 13 residues. Per germline, CDR1 SNHLY and CDR2 FYNNEI.

This clonotype was observed many times. The gene calls are TRBV7-3 and TRBJ2-1, with 16 nucleotides matching TRBD2. V shed 5 bases, J shed 15 bases, and the junction held 13 bases outside the gene matches. The CDR3 extends over 16 amino acids. From germline, CDR1 is SGHTA and CDR2 FQGTGA. The CDR3 DNA follows: TGTGCCAGCAGCCGCACCGGGACTAGCGGGAGGGCCTCTCGGTTCTTC. This codes for CASSRTGTSGRASRFF.

This clonotype appeared a few times. The rearrangement uses TRBV18 and TRBJ2-2, with unresolved D. The V and J ends lost 3 bases and 5 bases respectively, with 10 bases between them. CDR1 is KGHSH, CDR2 LQKENI, per germline. CDR3 length: 14 amino acids. The CDR3 sequence is CASSPVIGTGELFF. DNA of the CDR3: TGTGCCAGCTCACCTGTTATAGGAACCGGGGAGCTGTTTTTT.

This clonotype has a count of ten or more. The chain couples TRBV29-1 to TRBJ2-1; a possible D gene is TRBD1 (5 bases). CDR3 size: 13 residues. Germline CDR1 and CDR2: SQVTM and ANQGSEA. V was cut by 4 bases and J by 7 bases, with 14 bases left in between. The CDR3 protein is CSVVRGTFNEQFF. The CDR3 DNA is TGCAGCGTTGTTAGGGGCACTTTTAATGAGCAGTTCTTC.

This clonotype has a count of ten or more. Here the CDR3 reads CASSLAPGGIDTQYF. The CDR3 DNA is TGTGCCAGCAGTTTAGCGCCAGGGGGTATAGATACGCAGTATTTT. V is TRBV12-3 or TRBV12-4 and J is TRBJ2-3; TRBD1 aligns across 7 bases. V was clipped by 0 bases and J by 5 bases; unmatched bases: 5. This CDR3 is 15 amino acids long.

This clonotype was seen only a few times. V usage is TRBV29-1 and J usage is TRBJ2-3, with TRBD1 identical over 8 bases. The CDR3 runs to 13 residues. Per the germline V gene, CDR1 is SQVTM and CDR2 is ANQGSEA. The junction had 10 bases not matched to a gene; V was cut back by 8 bases and J by 6 bases. The chain's CDR3 is CSTSDRGGDTQYF. The CDR3 DNA sequence: TGCAGCACAAGCGACAGGGGTGGCGATACGCAGTATTTT.

This clonotype was recorded many times. This chain connects TRBV27 to TRBJ2-1, with TRBD2 identical over 11 bases. The germline CDR1 and CDR2 sequences are MNHEY and SMNVEV (reference sequence). This CDR3 spans 16 amino acids. V lost 0 bases and J lost 7; bases outside the gene matches: 5. The CDR3 loop is CASSLSLAGGSNEQFF. For the CDR3, the DNA is TGTGCCAGCAGTTTATCCCTAGCGGGAGGTTCGAATGAGCAGTTCTTC.

This chain joins TRBV19 and TRBJ2-1, with 13 bases aligning to TRBD2. Germline CDR1 is LNHDA and CDR2 is SQIVND (reference sequence). This CDR3 is 17 amino acids long. The junction had 9 bases not matched to a gene; V was cut back by 3 bases and J by 7 bases. The CDR3 spells CASSIVLAGGPGNEQFF. CDR3 coding DNA: TGTGCCAGTAGTATCGTACTAGCGGGAGGGCCTGGGAATGAGCAGTTCTTC.